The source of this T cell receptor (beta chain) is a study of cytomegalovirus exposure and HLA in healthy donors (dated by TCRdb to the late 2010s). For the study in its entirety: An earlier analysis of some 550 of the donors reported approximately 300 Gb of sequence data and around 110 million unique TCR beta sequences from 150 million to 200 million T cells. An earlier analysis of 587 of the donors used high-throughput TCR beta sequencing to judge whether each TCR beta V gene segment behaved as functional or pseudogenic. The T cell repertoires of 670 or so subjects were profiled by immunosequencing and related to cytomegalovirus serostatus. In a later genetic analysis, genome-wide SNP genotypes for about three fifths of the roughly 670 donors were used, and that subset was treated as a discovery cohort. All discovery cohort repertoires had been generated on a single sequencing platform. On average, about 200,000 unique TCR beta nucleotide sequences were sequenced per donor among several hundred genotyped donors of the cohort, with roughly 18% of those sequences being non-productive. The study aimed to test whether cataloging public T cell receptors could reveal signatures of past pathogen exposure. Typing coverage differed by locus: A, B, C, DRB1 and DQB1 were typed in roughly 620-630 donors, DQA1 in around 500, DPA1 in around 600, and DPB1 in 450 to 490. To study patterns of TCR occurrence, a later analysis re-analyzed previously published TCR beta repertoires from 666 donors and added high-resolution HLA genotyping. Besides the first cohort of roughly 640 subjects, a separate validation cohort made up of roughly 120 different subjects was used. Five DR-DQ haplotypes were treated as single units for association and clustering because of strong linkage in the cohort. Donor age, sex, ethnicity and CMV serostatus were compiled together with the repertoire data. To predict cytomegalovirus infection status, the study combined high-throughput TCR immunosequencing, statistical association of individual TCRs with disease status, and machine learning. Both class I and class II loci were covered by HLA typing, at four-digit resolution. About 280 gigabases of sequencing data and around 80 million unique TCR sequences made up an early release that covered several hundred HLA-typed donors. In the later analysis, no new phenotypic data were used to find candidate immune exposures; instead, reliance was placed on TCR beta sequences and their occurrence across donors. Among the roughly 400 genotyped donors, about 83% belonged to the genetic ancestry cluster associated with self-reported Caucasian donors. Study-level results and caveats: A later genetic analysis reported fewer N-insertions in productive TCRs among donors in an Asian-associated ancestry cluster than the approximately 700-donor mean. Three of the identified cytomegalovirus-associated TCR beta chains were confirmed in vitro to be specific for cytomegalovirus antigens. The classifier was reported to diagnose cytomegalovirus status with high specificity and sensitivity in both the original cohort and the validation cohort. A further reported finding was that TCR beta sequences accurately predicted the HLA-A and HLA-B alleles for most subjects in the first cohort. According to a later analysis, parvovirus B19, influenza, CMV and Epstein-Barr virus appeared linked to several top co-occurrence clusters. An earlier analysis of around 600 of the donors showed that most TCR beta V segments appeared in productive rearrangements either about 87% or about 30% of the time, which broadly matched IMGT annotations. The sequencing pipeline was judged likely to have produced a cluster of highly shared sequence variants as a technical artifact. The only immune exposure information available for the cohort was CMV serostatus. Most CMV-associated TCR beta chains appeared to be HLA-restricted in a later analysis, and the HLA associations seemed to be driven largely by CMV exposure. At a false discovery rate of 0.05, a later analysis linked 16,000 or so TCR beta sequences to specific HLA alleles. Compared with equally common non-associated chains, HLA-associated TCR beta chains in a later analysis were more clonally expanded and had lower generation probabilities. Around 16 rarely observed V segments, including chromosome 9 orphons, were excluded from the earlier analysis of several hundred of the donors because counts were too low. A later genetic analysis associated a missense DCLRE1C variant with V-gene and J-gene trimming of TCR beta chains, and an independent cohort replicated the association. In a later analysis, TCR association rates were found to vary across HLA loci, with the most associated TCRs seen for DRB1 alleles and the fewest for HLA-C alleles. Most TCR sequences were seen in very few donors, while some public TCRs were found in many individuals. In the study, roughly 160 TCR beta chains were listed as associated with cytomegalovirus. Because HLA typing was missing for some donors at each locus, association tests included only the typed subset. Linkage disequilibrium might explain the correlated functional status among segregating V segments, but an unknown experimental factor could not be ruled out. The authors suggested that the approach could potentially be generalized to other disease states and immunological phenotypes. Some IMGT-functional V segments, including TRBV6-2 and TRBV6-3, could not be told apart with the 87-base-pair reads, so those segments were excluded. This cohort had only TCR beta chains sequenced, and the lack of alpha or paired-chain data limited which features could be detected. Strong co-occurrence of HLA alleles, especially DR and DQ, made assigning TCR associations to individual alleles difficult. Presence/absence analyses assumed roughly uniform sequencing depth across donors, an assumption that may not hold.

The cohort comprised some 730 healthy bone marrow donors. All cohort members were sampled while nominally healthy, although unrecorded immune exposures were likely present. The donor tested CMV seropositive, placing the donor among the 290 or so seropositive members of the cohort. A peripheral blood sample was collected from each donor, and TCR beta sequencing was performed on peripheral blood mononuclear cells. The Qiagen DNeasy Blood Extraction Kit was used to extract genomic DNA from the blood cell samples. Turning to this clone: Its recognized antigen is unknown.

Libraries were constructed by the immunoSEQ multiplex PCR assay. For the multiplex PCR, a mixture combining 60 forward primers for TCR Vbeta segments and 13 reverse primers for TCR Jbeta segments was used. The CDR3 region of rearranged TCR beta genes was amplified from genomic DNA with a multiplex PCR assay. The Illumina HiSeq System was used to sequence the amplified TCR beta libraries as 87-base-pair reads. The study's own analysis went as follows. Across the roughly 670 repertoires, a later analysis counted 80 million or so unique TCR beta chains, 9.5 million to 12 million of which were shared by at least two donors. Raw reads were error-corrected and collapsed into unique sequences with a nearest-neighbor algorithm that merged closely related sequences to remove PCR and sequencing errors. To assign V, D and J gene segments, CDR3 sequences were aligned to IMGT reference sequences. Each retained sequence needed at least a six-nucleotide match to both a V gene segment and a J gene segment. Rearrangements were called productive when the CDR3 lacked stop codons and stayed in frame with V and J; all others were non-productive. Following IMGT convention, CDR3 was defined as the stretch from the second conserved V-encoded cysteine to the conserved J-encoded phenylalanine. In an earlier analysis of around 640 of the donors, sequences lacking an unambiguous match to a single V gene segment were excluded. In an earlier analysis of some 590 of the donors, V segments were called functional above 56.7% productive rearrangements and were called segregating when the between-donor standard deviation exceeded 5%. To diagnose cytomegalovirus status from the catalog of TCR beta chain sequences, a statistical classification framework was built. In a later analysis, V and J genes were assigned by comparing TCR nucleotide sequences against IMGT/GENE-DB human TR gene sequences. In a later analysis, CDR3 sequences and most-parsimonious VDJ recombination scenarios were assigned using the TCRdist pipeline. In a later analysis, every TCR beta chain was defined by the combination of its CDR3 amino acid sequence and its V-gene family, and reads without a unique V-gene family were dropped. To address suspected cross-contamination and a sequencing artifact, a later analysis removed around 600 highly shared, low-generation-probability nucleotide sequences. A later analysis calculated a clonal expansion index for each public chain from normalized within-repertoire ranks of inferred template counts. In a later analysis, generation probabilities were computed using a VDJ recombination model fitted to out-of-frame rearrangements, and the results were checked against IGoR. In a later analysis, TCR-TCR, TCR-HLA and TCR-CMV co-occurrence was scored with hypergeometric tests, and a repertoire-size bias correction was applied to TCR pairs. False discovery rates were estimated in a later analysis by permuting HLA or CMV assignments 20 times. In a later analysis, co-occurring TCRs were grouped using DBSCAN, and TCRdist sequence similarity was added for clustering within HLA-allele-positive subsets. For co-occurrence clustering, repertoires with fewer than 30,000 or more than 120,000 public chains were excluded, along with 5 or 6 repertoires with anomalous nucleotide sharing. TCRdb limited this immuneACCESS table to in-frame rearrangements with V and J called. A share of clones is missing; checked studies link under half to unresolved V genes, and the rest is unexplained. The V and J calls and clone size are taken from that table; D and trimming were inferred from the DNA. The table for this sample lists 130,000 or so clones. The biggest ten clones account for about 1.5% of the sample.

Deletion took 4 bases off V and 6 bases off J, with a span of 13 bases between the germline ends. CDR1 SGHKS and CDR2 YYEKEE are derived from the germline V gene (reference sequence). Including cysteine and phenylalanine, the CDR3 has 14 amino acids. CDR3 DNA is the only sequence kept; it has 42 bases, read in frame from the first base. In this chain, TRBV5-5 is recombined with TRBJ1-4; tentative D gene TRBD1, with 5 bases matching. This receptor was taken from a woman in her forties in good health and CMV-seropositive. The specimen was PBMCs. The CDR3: CASSPPRGYEKLFF. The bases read TGTGCCAGCAGCCCGCCTCGGGGGTATGAAAAACTGTTTTTT.